One sample yielded the 31 T cell receptor beta chains listed below, sequenced in a study of post-analysis software for immune sequencing data. The study's findings and limits: Controls showed lower frequencies than patients for roughly 5 TRBV segments, and TRBV5-6, TRBV5-1 and TRBV20-1 were among these.

Libraries were made from TCR beta cDNA, and they carried unique molecular identifiers. TCRdb fed the PCR reads into MiXCR, producing one record per CDR3 protein. The sample yields hundreds of thousands of distinct CDR3 sequences, about 27% seen once. Their target antigens are unknown. Sequenced: blood. Source of these receptors: a girl under 18 with multiple sclerosis.

This clonotype was detected a few times. The chain carries TRBV7-2 and TRBJ1-1, with D uncertain. V was cut by 2 bases and J by 1 base, with 8 bases left in between. Germline CDR1 and CDR2: SGHTA and FQGNSA. This CDR3 comprises 14 residues. The CDR3 loop reads CASSLTPANTEAFF. The CDR3 nucleotides are TGTGCCAGCAGCTTAACTCCAGCGAACACTGAAGCTTTCTTT.

This sequence joins TRBV19 and TRBJ1-1; no clear D. The CDR3 sequence is 18 residues long. The germline V gene has CDR1 LNHDA and CDR2 SQIVND (reference sequence). Trimming removed 6 bases from V and 4 bases from J, with 27 bases in between. This CDR3 reads CASRYQHWSGEGGTEAFF. CDR3 bases: TGTGCCAGTAGATATCAACATTGGAGCGGCGAAGGTGGCACTGAAGCTTTCTTT.

V gene TRBV6-5 combines with J gene TRBJ1-2, with TRBD1 identical over 7 bases. Trimming at V came to 4 bases and at J to 4 bases, leaving 9 bases not matched to a gene. Germline V CDR1 and CDR2: MNHEY, SVGAGI. CDR3 length: 15 residues. In DNA form, the CDR3 reads TGTGCCAGCAGTTCCACGACAGGGTTCGGCTATGGCTACACCTTC. Translation gives CASSSTTGFGYGYTF.

The V and J genes are TRBV5-1 and TRBJ2-3; TRBD2 matches at 10 bases. The CDR3 loop spans 14 amino acids. The germline V gene has CDR1 SGHRS and CDR2 YFSETQ. The V gene end was trimmed by 9 bases and the J gene end by 4 bases; junction bases not matched to a gene: 8. CDR3 sequence reads: CATRSGRAADTQYF. The CDR3 bases are TGCGCCACACGGAGCGGGAGGGCCGCAGATACGCAGTATTTT.

This clonotype was recorded a few times. CDR3 protein: CASSYTGQYTEAFF. CDR3 DNA: TGTGCCAGCAGTTACACGGGTCAATACACTGAAGCTTTCTTT. The chain recombines TRBV6-6 with TRBJ1-1; D remains ambiguous. The germline gives CDR1 MNHNY, CDR2 SVGAGI (reference sequence). Trimming cost V 2 bases and J 3 bases, with 10 bases left between them. The CDR3 has 14 residues.

V usage is TRBV7-2 and J usage is TRBJ2-1; TRBD2 might be the D (6 bases). Germline lookup yields CDR1 SGHTA and CDR2 FQGNSA. Deletions cut 3 bases from V and 10 bases from J, with 19 bases between. CDR3 length: 15 amino acids. The CDR3 DNA reads TGTGCCAGCAGCTTGGTCAAGGCGATAGGAGGGGAGCAGTTCTTC. Residues: CASSLVKAIGGEQFF.

The chain is built from TRBV20-1 and TRBJ2-1, with unresolved D. V dropped 3 bases and J dropped 1 base, with 13 bases sitting between them. There are 15 residues in the CDR3. Germline CDR1 DFQATT, CDR2 SNEGSKA (reference sequence). CDR3 loop: CSASSGYRSYNEQFF. The CDR3 DNA reads as TGCAGTGCTAGTTCCGGTTACCGATCCTACAATGAGCAGTTCTTC.

The chain is built from TRBV24-1 and TRBJ1-2, with D uncertain. Germline lookup yields CDR1 KGHDR and CDR2 SFDVKD. The CDR3 totals 14 residues. V was cut by 2 bases and J by 1 base, with 7 bases left in between. The CDR3 sequence is CATSDSQNNYGYTF. In DNA, the CDR3 is TGTGCCACCAGTGATTCACAGAATAACTATGGCTACACCTTC.

V and J are TRBV4-3 and TRBJ2-3; 9 bases fit TRBD1. The CDR3 consists of 16 residues. Germline V gives CDR1 LGHNA, CDR2 YSLEER. J gave up 3 bases and V 0 bases, and 4 bases lay outside the gene matches. In DNA form, the CDR3 reads TGCGCCAGCAGCCAAGAAGGGGACAGGGAAACAGATACGCAGTATTTT. It specifies CASSQEGDRETDTQYF.

The rearrangement uses TRBV5-1 and TRBJ2-1; 11 nucleotides align to TRBD2. The germline gives CDR1 SGHRS, CDR2 YFSETQ. V shed 3 bases, J shed 4 bases, and the junction held 3 bases outside the gene matches. The CDR3 sequence is 15 residues long. The CDR3 DNA follows: TGCGCCAGCAGCTCTTCTAGCGGGGGGTACAATGAGCAGTTCTTC. Its translation is CASSSSSGGYNEQFF.

This rearrangement joins TRBV28 to TRBJ2-3, with 11 bases lining up with TRBD2. Germline loops: CDR1 MDHEN, CDR2 SYDVKM. Trimming cost V 3 bases and J 3 bases; bases outside gene matches: 5. The CDR3 totals 16 residues. The CDR3 bases are TGTGCCAGCAGTTTGAGACTAGCGGGGACGACAGATACGCAGTATTTT. Translating gives CASSLRLAGTTDTQYF.

Only a few counts were recorded for this clonotype. The rearrangement uses TRBV29-1 and TRBJ2-7; D not certain. The V gene lost 1 base and the J gene lost 4 bases, with 20 bases spanning the gap. This CDR3 has 16 amino acids. CDR1 and CDR2 from the germline V gene are SQVTM and ANQGSEA. The CDR3 is CSVEGLLDTSRYEQYF. The CDR3, as DNA: TGCAGCGTTGAAGGCCTACTTGACACTTCCCGGTACGAGCAGTACTTC.

This chain connects TRBV5-1 to TRBJ2-1; D gene ambiguous. The CDR3 covers 11 residues. CDR1 is SGHRS and CDR2 is YFSETQ in the germline V gene. V dropped 2 bases and J dropped 10 bases, with 7 bases sitting between them. In nucleotides, the CDR3 is TGCGCCAGCAGCTTCTACGAGGAGCAGTTCTTC. Residues: CASSFYEEQFF. The variable domain in full, completed from reference TRBV5-1 and TRBJ2-1, reads KAGVTQTPRYLIKTRGQQVTLSCSPISGHRSVSWYQQTPGQGLQFLFEYFSETQRNKGNFPGRFSGRQFSNSRSEMNVSTLELGDSALYLCASSFYEEQFFGPGTRLTVL.

The chain employs TRBV28 and TRBJ2-1, with D maybe TRBD2 (6 bases). The V end lost 0 bases, the J end lost 7 bases, and 10 bases lay between the germline ends. The CDR3 sequence is 14 residues long. Per the germline V gene, CDR1 is MDHEN and CDR2 is SYDVKM. The CDR3: CASSLWEGGNEQFF. The DNA of the CDR3 is TGTGCCAGCAGTTTATGGGAGGGTGGGAATGAGCAGTTCTTC.

The chain is built from TRBV3-1 and TRBJ1-5; possibly TRBD1 for D (6 bases). The ends were cut back, 3 bases at V and 0 bases at J, with 12 bases in the middle. Germline CDR1 LGHDT, CDR2 YNNKEL (reference sequence). CDR3 length: 16 amino acids. This chain's CDR3 is CASSQGQGTSNQPQHF. The DNA for the CDR3 is TGTGCCAGCAGCCAGGGTCAGGGGACTAGCAATCAGCCCCAGCATTTT.

This clonotype was detected ten times or more. V and J are TRBV20-1 and TRBJ1-2, with D perhaps TRBD1 (5 bases). The CDR3 covers 16 residues. The V and J ends lost 1 base and 7 bases respectively, with 22 bases between them. Germline-derived CDR1 and CDR2 are DFQATT and SNEGSKA (reference sequence). CDR3: CSARGGTQTGTRGYTF. CDR3 DNA: TGCAGTGCTAGAGGGGGAACTCAGACGGGGACGCGTGGCTACACCTTC.

The rearrangement joins TRBV6-5 to TRBJ1-2; 11 bases match TRBD1. The CDR3 length is 14 residues. Germline CDR1 reads MNHEY; CDR2 reads SVGAGI. With V trimmed by 2 bases and J by 6 bases, 2 bases remained unmatched. The CDR3 DNA sequence: TGTGCCAGCAGTTACGGGGACAGGGGGGATGGCTACACCTTC. Encoded protein: CASSYGDRGDGYTF.

In its sample, this clonotype was seen a few times. As DNA, the CDR3 is TGTGCCAGCAGTTACGGTACCATCGAGACCCAGTACTTC. Translating gives CASSYGTIETQYF. The chain is built from TRBV6-2 or TRBV6-3 and TRBJ2-5; no clear D. The V end lost 2 bases, the J end lost 5 bases, and 9 bases lay between the germline ends. This CDR3 comprises 13 residues. In germline, CDR1 is MNHEY, CDR2 SVGEGT.

A remark on this clonotype: An end of the junction does not agree with germline; a read error may underlie this. V usage is TRBV2 and J usage is TRBJ2-3; TRBD2 matches at 9 bases. CDR1 and CDR2 from the germline V gene are SNHLY and FYNNEI. The CDR3 length is 14 residues. CDR3 in amino acids: CASSLAGSTDAQYF. For the CDR3, the DNA is TGTGCCAGCAGTCTAGCGGGATCCACAGATGCGCAGTATTTT.

Details on this clonotype: The conserved phenylalanine or tryptophan is not found at the CDR3 terminus, so this likely reflects a read error. The chain couples TRBV29-1 to TRBJ2-3, with TRBD1 identical over 9 bases. Germline V lookup: CDR1 SQVTM, CDR2 ANQGSEA. The J segment lost 6 bases and the V segment lost 8 bases, leaving 6 bases of the junction unmatched. The CDR3 covers 12 residues. The CDR3 here is CSRQGDADTQYL. The CDR3 region has the DNA TGCAGCCGACAGGGGGATGCCGATACGCAGTATTTG.

This clonotype was found many times. The chain links TRBV5-1 to TRBJ2-1; 8 bases map to TRBD2. The germline V gene encodes CDR1 SGHRS and CDR2 YFSETQ. V trimming: 4 bases; J trimming: 6 bases; junction bases outside the gene matches: 12. The CDR3 extends over 16 amino acids. This chain's CDR3 is CASSHRSAGGSNEQFF. CDR3 DNA sequence: TGCGCCAGCAGCCATCGTAGTGCGGGAGGATCCAATGAGCAGTTCTTC.

This clonotype was seen a few times. The V and J genes are TRBV28 and TRBJ1-1; possibly TRBD1 for D (6 bases). Trimming took off 6 bases at V and 5 bases at J, with 13 bases between the two ends. The CDR3 covers 13 residues. In germline, CDR1 is MDHEN, CDR2 SYDVKM. CDR3 sequence reads: CASRVGRGTEAFF. CDR3 in DNA: TGTGCCAGCAGGGTGGGCAGGGGTACTGAAGCTTTCTTT.

This clonotype turned up a few times. The genes are TRBV20-1 and TRBJ2-5; 8 bases fit TRBD1. V lost 0 bases, J lost 4 bases, and 7 bases stayed unmatched. The CDR3 length is 15 residues. The germline V gene encodes CDR1 DFQATT and CDR2 SNEGSKA (reference sequence). The CDR3 region has the DNA TGCAGTGCTAGAGACTTAAACCAGGGGGCAGAGACCCAGTACTTC. This encodes CSARDLNQGAETQYF.

This clonotype has only a few counts. The chain joins TRBV7-2 to TRBJ1-5, with TRBD1 identical over 7 bases. The V gene end was trimmed by 5 bases and the J gene end by 6 bases; junction bases not matched to a gene: 10. CDR3 length: 15 residues. Germline CDR1 SGHTA, CDR2 FQGNSA. CDR3 in DNA: TGTGCCAGCAGCAGATCAGGGGGTCGGGCTCAGCCCCAGCATTTT. Translated: CASSRSGGRAQPQHF.

This rearrangement joins TRBV6-2 or TRBV6-3 to TRBJ2-5, with 11 bases aligning to TRBD2. The CDR3 has 17 amino acids. Germline-derived CDR1 and CDR2 are MNHEY and SVGEGT. After removal of 4 bases from V and 4 bases from J, the junction contained 11 bases not matched to a gene. The CDR3 DNA sequence: TGTGCCAGCAGTTCCTCGTCCCTAGCGGGGGGTGGAGAGACCCAGTACTTC. It yields the protein CASSSSSLAGGGETQYF.

The chain combines TRBV20-1 with TRBJ1-2, with 10 bases matching TRBD1. Germline CDR1 and CDR2: DFQATT and SNEGSKA (reference sequence). The CDR3 consists of 16 residues. J gave up 5 bases and V 3 bases, and 12 bases lay outside the gene matches. CDR3 sequence (DNA): TGCAGTGCTAGCCCGAAGGGACAGGGGAGGGGATATGGCTACACCTTC. As protein: CSASPKGQGRGYGYTF.

The genes are TRBV10-3 and TRBJ2-7; weak D call: TRBD1 (6 bases). The V gene's germline CDR1 is ENHRY and CDR2 SYGVKD. CDR3 size: 16 residues. V lost 6 bases to trimming and J lost 5 bases, with 23 bases between them. CDR3: CAISNYRDTGPHEQYF. CDR3 sequence (DNA): TGTGCCATCAGCAACTACCGGGACACCGGTCCCCACGAGCAGTACTTC.

This clonotype was detected once. This rearrangement joins TRBV3-1 to TRBJ2-1; 9 bases align to TRBD1. The J call may be mistaken, given a closer DNA end match to TRBJ2-7. This CDR3 spans 14 amino acids. Looked up from germline, CDR1 is LGHDT and CDR2 is YNNKEL (reference sequence). The CDR3 reads CASSQWDRVYEQYF. CDR3 in DNA: TGTGCCAGCAGCCAATGGGACAGGGTCTACGAGCAGTACTTC.

This clonotype was picked up a small number of times. V usage is TRBV20-1 and J usage is TRBJ1-4; D is unresolved. Germline values: CDR1 DFQATT, CDR2 SNEGSKA (reference sequence). Trimming left V 1 base short and J 8 bases short, with 8 bases between. There are 12 residues in the CDR3. The CDR3 nucleotides are TGCAGTGCTAGAGTGCATGCGGAAAAACTGTTTTTT. The encoded protein is CSARVHAEKLFF.

This clonotype was detected a few times. The chain couples TRBV28 to TRBJ2-5, with a tentative D call TRBD2 (6 bases). This CDR3 comprises 13 residues. Trimming removed 8 bases at V and 3 bases at J, with 13 bases between. The germline V gene encodes CDR1 MDHEN and CDR2 SYDVKM. CDR3 in amino acids: CASGTPSEETQYF. CDR3 nucleotide sequence: TGTGCCAGCGGGACTCCTTCTGAAGAGACCCAGTACTTC.

The V gene is TRBV10-3, the J gene TRBJ2-7, with 9 bases identical to TRBD1. There are 14 residues in the CDR3. The V and J ends lost 6 bases and 4 bases, in that order; junction bases with no gene match: 7. Germline loops: CDR1 ENHRY, CDR2 SYGVKD. CDR3 residues: CAISITGGKYEQYF. In nucleotides, the CDR3 is TGTGCCATCAGCATTACAGGGGGCAAGTACGAGCAGTACTTC.